What follows are 30 T cell receptor beta chains derived from one specimen sequenced in a study of cytomegalovirus exposure and HLA in healthy donors. The study ran its PCR with 60 Vbeta and 13 Jbeta primers. TCRdb's copy holds only in-frame clones and misses some; the assay was immunoSEQ multiplex PCR. Among 140,000 or so clones listed, about 74% were seen once. The specimen was PBMCs. The receptors stem from a middle-aged woman in good health and CMV-seronegative.

This chain's CDR3 is CASSSGLAGNNEQFF. In nucleotides, the CDR3 is TGTGCCAGCAGCTCGGGACTAGCGGGAAACAATGAGCAGTTCTTC. This sequence joins TRBV28 and TRBJ2-1; 13 nucleotides line up with TRBD2. The CDR3 consists of 15 residues. Germline trimming cut 6 bases from V and 5 bases from J; bases unmatched to any gene: 4. Germline CDR1 reads MDHEN; CDR2 reads SYDVKM.

The genes are TRBV6-5 and TRBJ2-1; possibly TRBD1 for D (5 bases). CDR3 length: 16 amino acids. The V gene's germline CDR1 is MNHEY and CDR2 SVGAGI. Between the trimmed V and J ends, which lost 1 base and 8 bases, there was a span of 18 bases. Here the CDR3 reads CASSYLAGPPRDEQFF. The CDR3 DNA is TGTGCCAGCAGTTACTTAGCTGGGCCCCCCAGGGATGAGCAGTTCTTC.

This clone has a handful of counts. This chain links TRBV6-1 with TRBJ2-7; D is ambiguous. Between the trimmed V and J ends, which lost 7 bases and 3 bases, there was a span of 16 bases. The germline gives CDR1 MNHNS, CDR2 SASEGT. The length of the CDR3 is 14 residues. In DNA form, the CDR3 reads TGTGCCAGCACCGAGACCGGGTTGAACTACGAGCAGTACTTC. This codes for CASTETGLNYEQYF.

The chain recombines TRBV5-1 with TRBJ1-5; D remains ambiguous. The CDR3 runs 16 residues. Germline values: CDR1 SGHRS, CDR2 YFSETQ. V was clipped by 4 bases and J by 5 bases, with 19 bases between them. The CDR3 DNA sequence: TGCGCCAGCAGCCCAATCCCCGGGAAGGGTGATCAGCCCCAGCATTTT. This codes for CASSPIPGKGDQPQHF.

The chain recombines TRBV6-5 with TRBJ2-7; D is possibly TRBD1 (7 bases). Between the trimmed V and J ends, which lost 2 bases and 4 bases, there was a span of 12 bases. The germline V gene encodes CDR1 MNHEY and CDR2 SVGAGI. The CDR3 sequence is 14 residues long. The CDR3 protein is CASSYSSGGYEQYF. The CDR3 bases are TGTGCCAGCAGTTACAGCTCAGGGGGGTACGAGCAGTACTTC.

The V gene is TRBV19, the J gene TRBJ1-5; 10 nucleotides align to TRBD1. Germline V gene lookup returns CDR1 LNHDA and CDR2 SQIVND (reference sequence). Trimming removed 5 bases from V and 0 bases from J; junction bases left unmatched: 7. CDR3 length: 17 residues. CDR3 residues: CASSPRTGGHSNQPQHF. The DNA for the CDR3 is TGTGCCAGTAGTCCCCGGACAGGGGGTCATAGCAATCAGCCCCAGCATTTT.

The CDR3 loop is CASSLARGFGSPLHF. Written as DNA, the CDR3 is TGTGCCAGCAGCTTGGCCCGGGGTTTTGGTTCACCCCTCCACTTT. V is TRBV5-6 and J is TRBJ1-6; D remains unclear. Trimming stripped 0 bases from V and 9 bases from J, with 13 bases between. The CDR3 sequence is 15 residues long. Per the germline V gene, CDR1 is SGHDT and CDR2 is YYEEEE.

J is TRBJ1-6 and V is TRBV10-1, with a weak D call TRBD1 (5 bases). Trimming removed 5 bases from V and 8 bases from J, with 10 bases in between. Per germline, CDR1 WNHNN and CDR2 SYGVQD (reference sequence). CDR3 length equals 13 residues. CDR3 in amino acids: CASSLGGDSPLHF. CDR3 coding DNA: TGCGCCAGCAGTTTGGGAGGGGATTCACCCCTCCACTTT.

The rearrangement links TRBV28 to TRBJ2-5; possible D gene TRBD1, 6 bases. The DNA end lines up better with TRBJ2-7; the J call may be wrong. Germline V gene sequence: CDR1 MDHEN, CDR2 SYDVKM. The CDR3 spans 14 residues. CDR3 in amino acids: CASSLRDTAYEQYF. The CDR3, as DNA: TGTGCCAGCAGCCTACGGGACACCGCCTACGAGCAGTACTTC.

The chain combines TRBV30 with TRBJ1-5; D is ambiguous. V was shortened by 2 bases and J by 9 bases, with 8 bases between the two germline ends. This CDR3 is built from 11 residues. Germline lookup yields CDR1 GTSNPN and CDR2 SVGIG (reference sequence). CDR3 sequence (DNA): TGTGCCTGGAGTCGGGGTGGGCCCCAGCATTTT. The encoded protein is CAWSRGGPQHF.

V gene TRBV5-6 combines with J gene TRBJ1-3; D ambiguous. This CDR3 is built from 14 residues. The germline gives CDR1 SGHDT, CDR2 YYEEEE. V dropped 0 bases and J dropped 3 bases, with 7 bases sitting between them. Here the CDR3 reads CASSLEGSGNTIYF. For the CDR3, the DNA is TGTGCCAGCAGCTTGGAAGGGAGTGGAAACACCATATATTTT.

The J gene is TRBJ2-2, the V gene TRBV5-1; tentative D call: TRBD1 (5 bases). Germline-derived CDR1 and CDR2 are SGHRS and YFSETQ. The CDR3 loop spans 15 amino acids. Trimming took off 3 bases at V and 5 bases at J, with 14 bases between the two ends. CDR3 residues: CASSWPFRGTGELFF. The DNA of the CDR3 is TGCGCCAGCAGCTGGCCCTTTAGGGGTACCGGGGAGCTGTTTTTT.

This clone was found once. The chain is built from TRBV25-1 and TRBJ2-5; D possibly corresponds to TRBD2 (5 bases). Germline V gene data show CDR1 as MGHDK and CDR2 as SYGVNS. V lost 2 bases to trimming and J lost 1 base, with 11 bases between them. CDR3 size: 15 residues. The CDR3 bases are TGTGCCAGCAGTGAACGGGGTGGAGGCCAAGAGACCCAGTACTTC. It codes for CASSERGGGQETQYF.

V usage is TRBV6-5 and J usage is TRBJ2-3; maybe TRBD1 (6 bases). V was cut by 2 bases and J by 1 base, with 13 bases left in between. The CDR3 runs to 16 residues. The V gene's germline CDR1 is MNHEY and CDR2 SVGAGI. CDR3 residues: CASSYDGGRGTDTQYF. CDR3 in DNA: TGTGCCAGCAGTTACGATGGGGGCAGAGGCACAGATACGCAGTATTTT.

Comments on this clone: The same CDR3 arises from other DNA sequences in this sample as well. V is TRBV7-2 and J is TRBJ1-1; no firm D call. The germline CDR1 and CDR2 sequences are SGHTA and FQGNSA. The germline V and J ends were trimmed by 3 bases and 2 bases, with 4 bases remaining between them. The CDR3 runs 12 residues. The CDR3 reads CASSFLNTEAFF. CDR3 in DNA: TGTGCCAGCAGCTTCCTTAACACTGAAGCTTTCTTT.

The rearrangement links TRBV7-9 to TRBJ2-6; 7 nucleotides align to TRBD1. Germline V gene data show CDR1 as SEHNR and CDR2 as FQNEAQ (reference sequence). This CDR3 has 19 residues. V lost 4 bases and J lost 0; bases outside the gene matches: 12. The CDR3 sequence: CASSSDREAMSSGANVLTF. CDR3 coding DNA: TGTGCCAGCAGCTCCGACAGGGAAGCGATGAGCTCTGGGGCCAACGTCCTGACTTTC.

The chain links TRBV4-1 to TRBJ2-5; D possibly corresponds to TRBD1 (5 bases). V lost 4 bases, J lost 2 bases, and 17 bases lay in between. The germline CDR1 and CDR2 sequences are MGHRA and YSYEKL. The CDR3 extends over 16 amino acids. CDR3 region: CASSPLLRQLQETQYF. The CDR3 DNA reads as TGCGCCAGCAGCCCACTACTCAGACAGTTACAAGAGACCCAGTACTTC.

The chain combines TRBV6-1 with TRBJ2-2; D may be TRBD1 (7 bases). Germline V gene sequence: CDR1 MNHNS, CDR2 SASEGT. This CDR3 spans 15 amino acids. Deletions cut 4 bases from V and 4 bases from J, with 13 bases between. The CDR3 sequence is CASSGEEGATGELFF. The CDR3 DNA reads as TGTGCCAGCAGTGGGGAGGAGGGGGCCACCGGGGAGCTGTTTTTT.

In this sample, this clone turned up a few times. V gene TRBV28 combines with J gene TRBJ1-5, with 8 bases identical to TRBD1. The CDR3 runs to 14 residues. CDR1 is MDHEN and CDR2 is SYDVKM in the germline V gene. Trimming at V came to 6 bases and at J to 2 bases, leaving 3 bases not matched to a gene. CDR3 nucleotide sequence: TGTGCCAGCAGGGACAGGGCTCGCAATCAGCCCCAGCATTTT. As protein: CASRDRARNQPQHF.

The chain couples TRBV6-5 to TRBJ1-4; 7 positions agree with TRBD1. CDR3 length: 15 residues. CDR1 and CDR2 (germline): MNHEY, SVGAGI. V lost 6 bases to trimming and J lost 2 bases; unmatched junction nucleotides: 6. The CDR3 sequence: CASRKHRGTNEKLFF. The CDR3 DNA is TGTGCCAGCAGAAAACACAGGGGTACTAATGAAAAACTGTTTTTT.

This clone was detected only a few times. The rearrangement links TRBV19 to TRBJ1-4; TRBD1 agrees at 9 bases. The CDR3 totals 15 residues. J lost 5 bases, V lost 5 bases, and 6 bases had no gene match. Germline V gene data show CDR1 as LNHDA and CDR2 as SQIVND (reference sequence). CDR3 residues: CASSATGTGNEKLFF. For the CDR3, the DNA is TGTGCCAGTAGTGCCACCGGGACAGGGAATGAAAAACTGTTTTTT.

The V and J genes are TRBV5-1 and TRBJ2-1; 7 nucleotides agree with TRBD1. The CDR3 is 16 amino acids. Trimming cost V 0 bases and J 3 bases; bases outside gene matches: 6. The germline V gene has CDR1 SGHRS and CDR2 YFSETQ. The CDR3 DNA is TGCGCCAGCAGCTTGGAAGGGACAGATAACTACAATGAGCAGTTCTTC. Its protein is CASSLEGTDNYNEQFF.

The chain uses TRBV29-1 and TRBJ2-7, with D perhaps matching TRBD2 (5 bases). This CDR3 has 16 residues. Germline V gene sequence: CDR1 SQVTM, CDR2 ANQGSEA. With 7 bases removed from V and 5 bases from J, the gap between germline ends came to 27 bases. CDR3 bases: TGCAGCGCGACCCCCTGGGGATCGGGAATAACTAACGAGCAGTACTTC. Protein: CSATPWGSGITNEQYF.

This rearrangement joins TRBV6-4 to TRBJ2-7, with 8 bases matching TRBD1. This CDR3 comprises 17 residues. Germline values: CDR1 MRHNA, CDR2 SNTAGT. Trimming removed 6 bases from V and 4 bases from J; junction bases left unmatched: 17. The CDR3 nucleotides are TGTGCCAGCAGCGCACCGTCATCGGGACAGGTTGCGTACGAGCAGTACTTC. Residues: CASSAPSSGQVAYEQYF.

The chain recombines TRBV10-1 with TRBJ2-3; tentative D call: TRBD1 (5 bases). V was shortened by 4 bases and J by 2 bases, with 22 bases between the two germline ends. Germline V gene lookup returns CDR1 WNHNN and CDR2 SYGVQD (reference sequence). The CDR3 runs 18 residues. The CDR3 loop reads CASSGGISDSKPTDTQYF. CDR3 bases: TGCGCCAGCAGTGGGGGCATAAGCGACTCCAAACCCACAGATACGCAGTATTTT.

The chain is built from TRBV5-1 and TRBJ2-5; maybe TRBD2 (7 bases). Trimming removed 6 bases from V and 5 bases from J, with 14 bases in between. The CDR3 loop spans 13 amino acids. In germline, CDR1 is SGHRS, CDR2 YFSETQ. CDR3 sequence reads: CASKLEGGETQYF. The CDR3 DNA is TGCGCCAGCAAATTAGAGGGGGGGGAGACCCAGTACTTC.

A remark on this clone: The junction differs from germline at one of its ends, possibly a read error. This sequence joins TRBV4-1 and TRBJ2-1; 12 positions agree with TRBD2. Germline CDR1 is MGHRA and CDR2 is YSYEKL. This CDR3 has 20 residues. The CDR3 DNA reads as TGCGCCAGCAGCCCCCCACACGACAGGGTTGGACTAGCGGGATACAGTGAGCAGTTCTTC. The encoded protein is CASSPPHDRVGLAGYSEQFF.

The CDR3 DNA is TGTGCCAGCAGCTTGAGTCTGGGGGGAAACTATGGCTACACCTTC. Translating gives CASSLSLGGNYGYTF. The chain uses TRBV5-4 and TRBJ1-2, with TRBD1 as a possible D gene (5 bases). The germline gives CDR1 SGHNT, CDR2 YYREEE (reference sequence). The V end was cut by 1 base, the J end by 2 bases, with 12 bases between. The CDR3 is 15 amino acids.

This clone was picked up a small number of times. V usage is TRBV2 and J usage is TRBJ2-4; D might be TRBD2 (5 bases). Per germline, CDR1 SNHLY and CDR2 FYNNEI. V lost 4 bases and J lost 7, with 11 bases in between. The CDR3 is 13 residues long. The CDR3 loop is CASSGERVNIQYF. The DNA of the CDR3 is TGTGCCAGCAGTGGGGAGAGGGTTAACATTCAGTACTTC.

The gene calls are TRBV25-1 and TRBJ2-5; TRBD1 agrees at 8 bases. CDR1 is MGHDK and CDR2 is SYGVNS in the germline V gene. With 2 bases clipped from V and 4 bases from J, the junction kept 3 bases outside the gene matches. The CDR3 has 14 amino acids. The CDR3 spells CASSETGGGETQYF. DNA for the CDR3: TGTGCCAGCAGTGAAACAGGGGGTGGAGAGACCCAGTACTTC.